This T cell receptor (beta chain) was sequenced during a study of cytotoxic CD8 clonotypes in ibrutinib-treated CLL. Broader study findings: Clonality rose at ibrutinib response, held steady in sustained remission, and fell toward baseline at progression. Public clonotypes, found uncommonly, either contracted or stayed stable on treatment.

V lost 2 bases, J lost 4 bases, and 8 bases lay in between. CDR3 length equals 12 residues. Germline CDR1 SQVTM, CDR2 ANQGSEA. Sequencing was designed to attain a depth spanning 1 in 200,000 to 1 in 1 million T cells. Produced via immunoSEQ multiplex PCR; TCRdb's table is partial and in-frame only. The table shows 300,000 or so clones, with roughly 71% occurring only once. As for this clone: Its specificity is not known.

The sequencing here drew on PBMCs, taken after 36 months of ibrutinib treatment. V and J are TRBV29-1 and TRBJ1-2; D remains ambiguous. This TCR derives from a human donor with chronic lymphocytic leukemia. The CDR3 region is CSVETRSYGYTF. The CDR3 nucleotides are TGCAGCGTTGAAACCAGGTCCTATGGCTACACCTTC.